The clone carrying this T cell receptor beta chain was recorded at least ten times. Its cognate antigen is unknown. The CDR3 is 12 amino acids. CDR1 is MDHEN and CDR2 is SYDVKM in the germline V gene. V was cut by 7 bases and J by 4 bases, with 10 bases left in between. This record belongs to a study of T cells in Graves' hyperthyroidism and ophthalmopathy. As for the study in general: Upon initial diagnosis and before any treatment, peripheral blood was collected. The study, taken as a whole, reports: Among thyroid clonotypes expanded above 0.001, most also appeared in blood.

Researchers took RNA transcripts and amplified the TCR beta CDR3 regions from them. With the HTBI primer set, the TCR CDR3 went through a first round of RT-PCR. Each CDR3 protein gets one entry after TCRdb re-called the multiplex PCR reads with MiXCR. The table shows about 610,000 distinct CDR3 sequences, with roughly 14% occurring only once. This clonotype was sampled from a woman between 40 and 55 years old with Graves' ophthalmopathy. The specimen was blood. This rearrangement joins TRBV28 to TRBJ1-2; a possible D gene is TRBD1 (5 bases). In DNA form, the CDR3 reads TGTGCCAGCACGCTGGGGGGCTATGGCTACACCTTC. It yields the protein CASTLGGYGYTF.